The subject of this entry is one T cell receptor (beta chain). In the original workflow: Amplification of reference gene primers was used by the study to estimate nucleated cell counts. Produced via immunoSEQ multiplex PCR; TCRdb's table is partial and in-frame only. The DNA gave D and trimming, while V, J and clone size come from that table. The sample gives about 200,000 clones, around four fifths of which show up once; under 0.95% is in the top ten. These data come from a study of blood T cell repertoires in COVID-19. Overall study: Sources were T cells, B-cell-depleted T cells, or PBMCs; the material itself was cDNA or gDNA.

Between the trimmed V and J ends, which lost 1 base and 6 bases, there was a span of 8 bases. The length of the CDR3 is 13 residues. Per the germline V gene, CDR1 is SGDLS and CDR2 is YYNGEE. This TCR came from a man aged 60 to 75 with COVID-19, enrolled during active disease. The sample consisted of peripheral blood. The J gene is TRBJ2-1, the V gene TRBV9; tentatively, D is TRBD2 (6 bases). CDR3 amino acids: CASSVQGGNEQFF. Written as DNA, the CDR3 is TGTGCCAGCAGCGTACAGGGAGGCAATGAGCAGTTCTTC.